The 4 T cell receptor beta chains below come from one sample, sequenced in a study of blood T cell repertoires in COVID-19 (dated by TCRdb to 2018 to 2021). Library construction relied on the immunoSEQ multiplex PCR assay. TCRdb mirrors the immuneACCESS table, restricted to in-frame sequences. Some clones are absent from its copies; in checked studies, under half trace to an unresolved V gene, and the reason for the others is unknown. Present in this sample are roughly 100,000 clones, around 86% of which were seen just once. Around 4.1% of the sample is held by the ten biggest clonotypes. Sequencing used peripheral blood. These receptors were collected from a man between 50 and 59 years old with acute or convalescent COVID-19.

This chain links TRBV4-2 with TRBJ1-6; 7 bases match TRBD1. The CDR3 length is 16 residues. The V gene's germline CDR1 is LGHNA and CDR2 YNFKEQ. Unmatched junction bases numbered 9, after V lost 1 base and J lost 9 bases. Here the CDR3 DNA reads TGTGCCAGCAGCCAAGGAGGTAACAGGGACAGTTCACCCCTCCACTTT. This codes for CASSQGGNRDSSPLHF.

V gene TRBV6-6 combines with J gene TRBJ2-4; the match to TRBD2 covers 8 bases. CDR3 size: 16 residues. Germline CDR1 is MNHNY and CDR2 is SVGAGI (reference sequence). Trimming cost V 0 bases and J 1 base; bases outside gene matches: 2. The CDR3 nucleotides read TGTGCCAGCAGTTACTCGACGGGGGGGGCCAAAAACATTCAGTACTTC. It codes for CASSYSTGGAKNIQYF.

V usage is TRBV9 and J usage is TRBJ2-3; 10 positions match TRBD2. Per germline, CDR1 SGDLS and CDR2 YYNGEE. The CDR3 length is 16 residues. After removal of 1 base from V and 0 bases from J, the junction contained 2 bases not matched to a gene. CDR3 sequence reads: CASSVSSGSSTDTQYF. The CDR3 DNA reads TGTGCCAGCAGCGTATCTAGCGGGAGTAGCACAGATACGCAGTATTTT.

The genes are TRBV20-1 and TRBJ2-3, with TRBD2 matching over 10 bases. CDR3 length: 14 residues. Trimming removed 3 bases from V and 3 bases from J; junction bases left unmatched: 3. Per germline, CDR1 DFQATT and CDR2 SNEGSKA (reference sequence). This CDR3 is CSASPSGRTDTQYF. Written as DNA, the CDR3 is TGCAGTGCTAGTCCTAGCGGGAGAACAGATACGCAGTATTTT.